This TCR beta chain was captured by sequencing in a study of T cell responses to AZD1222 COVID-19 vaccine. With V trimmed by 2 bases and J by 8 bases, 12 bases remained unmatched. This CDR3 contains 16 residues. Germline loops: CDR1 WSHSY, CDR2 SAAADI. Profiled with immunoSEQ multiplex PCR; TCRdb holds only in-frame clones, not every one. The data show around 200,000 clones, 90% to 95% seen once. Study-wide findings and caveats: Among spike-specific TCRs, nearly half reportedly target unmutated variant regions. Donor demographics were predominantly white British with a female majority; clonal diversity may be underestimated.

Of note for this clone: Its antigen is still unknown.

Sequencing used peripheral blood, obtained on day 0 of AZD1222 vaccination. The gene calls are TRBV10-2 and TRBJ2-1; 7 positions match TRBD2. The sequence was collected from an adult in good health. DNA of the CDR3: TGCGCCAGCAGTGAGAGGGTGCGACTAGCTAGCCATGAGCAGTTCTTC. Residues: CASSERVRLASHEQFF.